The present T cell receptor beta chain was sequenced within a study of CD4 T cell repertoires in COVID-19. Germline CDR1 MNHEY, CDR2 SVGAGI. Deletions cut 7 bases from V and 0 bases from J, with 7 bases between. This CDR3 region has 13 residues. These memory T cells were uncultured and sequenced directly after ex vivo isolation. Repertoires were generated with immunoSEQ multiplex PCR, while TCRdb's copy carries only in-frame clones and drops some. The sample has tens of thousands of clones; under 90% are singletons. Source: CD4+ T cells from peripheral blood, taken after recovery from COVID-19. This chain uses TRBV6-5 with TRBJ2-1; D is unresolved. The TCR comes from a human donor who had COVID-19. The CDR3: CASTQSSYNEQFF. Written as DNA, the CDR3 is TGTGCCAGCACTCAGAGCTCCTACAATGAGCAGTTCTTC.